This is a list of T cell receptor beta chains from one sample in a study of CD8+CD57+ T cells in acquired aplastic anemia. MiXCR, run by TCRdb on the reads, gives a single entry per CDR3 protein. The sample records about 200,000 distinct CDR3 sequences, 34% being singletons. Sequencing was performed on sorted CD4+, CD8+, or CD8+CD57+ T cells (not recorded which) from PBMCs. The receptors originated from a human donor in good health, serving as a control. Both conserved end residues are part of each CDR3. The D gene is left open where the match is weak. Not all rows give a size; the values are once, few, many and, for expanded clones, a class.

few	TRBV2	.	TRBJ1-2	TGTGCCAGCAGGGGCGAGGCTGGCTACACCTTC	CASRGEAGYTF
many	TRBV25-1	.	TRBJ1-4	TGTGCCAGCAGTGAATTGTGGGGTGGCGAAAAACTGTTTTTT	CASSELWGGEKLFF
many	TRBV12-3/TRBV12-4	TRBD1	TRBJ1-2	TGTGCCAGCAGGGGACAGGGCTACGGCTACACCTTC	CASRGQGYGYTF
once	TRBV7-3	TRBD2	TRBJ2-7	TGTGCCAGCAGCCTAGCCCGGCGGGGGGCCTACGAGCAGTACTTC	CASSLARRGAYEQYF
many	TRBV5-1	.	TRBJ2-5	TGCGCCAGCAGCTTGTCGACAGCCGGGGAGACCCAGTACTTC	CASSLSTAGETQYF
.	TRBV6-1	TRBD1	TRBJ1-2	TGTGCCAGCACTAATCCGGGACAGCGGCGCGGCTACACCTTC	CASTNPGQRRGYTF
many	TRBV20-1	TRBD1	TRBJ1-4	TGCAGTGTGCCGACAGGGGATCGTGAAAAACTGTTTTTT	CSVPTGDREKLFF
many	TRBV9	TRBD1	TRBJ1-2	TGTGCCAGCAGCGTAAATACCGGGACAGGGGGCTATGGCTACACCTTC	CASSVNTGTGGYGYTF
many	TRBV4-2	TRBD1	TRBJ1-5	TGTGCCAGCAGCCAAGCGGACAGGATGGGCCAGCCCCAGCATTTT	CASSQADRMGQPQHF
many	TRBV6-1	.	TRBJ1-5	TGTGCCAGCACAGGGCAGGGAGGCAATCAGCCCCAGCATTTT	CASTGQGGNQPQHF
.	TRBV11-1	.	TRBJ1-5	TGTGCCAGCAGCTCATCAGTCCTTCAGGCACGCAATCAGCCCCAGCATTTT	CASSSSVLQARNQPQHF
many	TRBV20-1	TRBD2	TRBJ2-7	TGCAGTGCTAGAATAGCGGGAGAAATAGGGGGCTACGAGCAGTACTTC	CSARIAGEIGGYEQYF
many	TRBV19	TRBD1	TRBJ1-3	TGTGCCAGCAGGGACAGGGGAAATACTGGAAACACCATATATTTT	CASRDRGNTGNTIYF
many	TRBV12-3/TRBV12-4	.	TRBJ1-5	TGTGCCAGCAGTTTGGCAAGCCCCCAGCATTTT	CASSLASPQHF
many	TRBV12-3/TRBV12-4	TRBD1	TRBJ2-7	TGTGCCAGCAGTTGGGACAGGGCCCTCTACGAGCAGTACTTC	CASSWDRALYEQYF
many	TRBV25-1	.	TRBJ2-7	TGTGCCAGCAGTGCCGGACTGTACGAGCAGTACTTC	CASSAGLYEQYF
many	TRBV10-2	.	TRBJ2-2	TGCGCCAGCAGTCCTGTCGCGGCGGGCACCGGGGAGCTGTTTTTT	CASSPVAAGTGELFF
few	TRBV20-1	.	TRBJ2-1	TGCAGTGCTGAAGGCCGGGACTACAATGAGCAGTTCTTC	CSAEGRDYNEQFF
many	TRBV3-1	.	TRBJ1-6	TGTGCCAGCAGTCCGAGGAATTCACCCCTCCACTTT	CASSPRNSPLHF
many	TRBV19	.	TRBJ1-1	TGTGCCAGTAGTATGGTAAGGACTAGGTGGGAAGCTTTCTTT	CASSMVRTRWEAFF
many	TRBV2	TRBD2	TRBJ2-7	TGTGCCAGCAAGCCTAGCGGGGGGGAGACCTACGAGCAGTACTTC	CASKPSGGETYEQYF
once	TRBV30	.	TRBJ2-3	TGTGCCTGGAGCGTACGACCGGGCTCAGGTAGCACAGATACGCAGTATTTT	CAWSVRPGSGSTDTQYF
.	TRBV24-1	.	TRBJ1-1	TGTGCCACCAGAACTGGAGGACACATGAACACTGAAGCTTTCTTT	CATRTGGHMNTEAFF
.	TRBV6-1	TRBD1	TRBJ2-1	TGTGCCAGCTCACCATGGGGACAGGCAGGGTACGAGCAGTTCTTC	CASSPWGQAGYEQFF
.	TRBV3-1	.	TRBJ2-1	TGTGCCAGCAGCCCGACCCCGGACTCCGTTCCCGATGAGCAGTTCTTC	CASSPTPDSVPDEQFF
.	TRBV20-1	TRBD1	TRBJ2-1	TGCAGTGCTAGCCAGCCGACAGGGGAGCTCTACAATGAGCAGTTCTTC	CSASQPTGELYNEQFF
.	TRBV15	.	TRBJ2-6	TGTGCCACCAGCAGAGATCGAGGGTCTGGGGCCAACGTCCTGACTTTC	CATSRDRGSGANVLTF
.	TRBV28	.	TRBJ1-6	TGTGCCAGCGGAATCTTCAGGAATAATTCACCCCTCCACTTT	CASGIFRNNSPLHF
.	TRBV20-1	TRBD2	TRBJ2-5	TGCAGTGCTCCGATCCCTAGCGGGGGAAACCGAGAGACCCAGTACTTC	CSAPIPSGGNRETQYF
many	TRBV5-1	TRBD1	TRBJ1-6	TGCGCCAGCAGCTTTGATAGGGGGCTAGGATCTAAACCCCTCCACTTT	CASSFDRGLGSKPLHF
.	TRBV19	TRBD1	TRBJ1-1	TGTGCCAGTAGTATTGGGACAGATCCGAACACTGAAGCTTTCTTT	CASSIGTDPNTEAFF